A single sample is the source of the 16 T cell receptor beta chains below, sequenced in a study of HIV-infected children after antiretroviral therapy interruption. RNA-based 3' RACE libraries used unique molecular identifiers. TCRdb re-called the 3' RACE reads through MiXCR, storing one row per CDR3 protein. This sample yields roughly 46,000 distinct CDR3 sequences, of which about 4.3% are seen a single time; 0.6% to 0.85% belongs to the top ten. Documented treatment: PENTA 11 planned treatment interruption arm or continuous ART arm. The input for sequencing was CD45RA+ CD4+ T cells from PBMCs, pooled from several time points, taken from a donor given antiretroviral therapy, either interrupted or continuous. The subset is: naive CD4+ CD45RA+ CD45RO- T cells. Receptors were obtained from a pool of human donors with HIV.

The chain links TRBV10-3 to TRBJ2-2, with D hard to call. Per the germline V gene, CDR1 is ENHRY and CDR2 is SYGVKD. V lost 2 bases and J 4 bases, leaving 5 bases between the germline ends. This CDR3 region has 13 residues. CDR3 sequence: CAISEGVTGELFF. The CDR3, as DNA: TGTGCCATCAGTGAGGGCGTCACCGGGGAGCTGTTTTTT.

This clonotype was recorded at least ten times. The CDR3 sequence: CASTLGTGTYEQYF. CDR3 sequence (DNA): TGTGCCAGTACCCTGGGGACAGGGACGTACGAGCAGTACTTC. The chain links TRBV19 to TRBJ2-7; 9 bases are a match to TRBD1. The germline V gene has CDR1 LNHDA and CDR2 SQIVND (reference sequence). The length of the CDR3 is 14 residues. The junction had 8 bases not matched to a gene; V was cut back by 7 bases and J by 4 bases.

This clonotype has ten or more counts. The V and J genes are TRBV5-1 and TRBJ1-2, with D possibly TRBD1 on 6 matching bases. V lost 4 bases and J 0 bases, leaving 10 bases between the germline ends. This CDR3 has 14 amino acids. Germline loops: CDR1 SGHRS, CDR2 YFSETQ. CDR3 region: CASSPQGSNYGYTF. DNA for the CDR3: TGCGCCAGCAGCCCCCAGGGGTCTAACTATGGCTACACCTTC.

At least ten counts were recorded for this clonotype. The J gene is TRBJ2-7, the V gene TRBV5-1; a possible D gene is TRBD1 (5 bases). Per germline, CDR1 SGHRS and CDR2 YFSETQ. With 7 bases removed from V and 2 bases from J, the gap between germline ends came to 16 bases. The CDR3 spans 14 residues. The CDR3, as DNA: TGCGCCAGCTCCGGGTGGGGCCGTCCCTACGAGCAGTACTTC. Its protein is CASSGWGRPYEQYF.

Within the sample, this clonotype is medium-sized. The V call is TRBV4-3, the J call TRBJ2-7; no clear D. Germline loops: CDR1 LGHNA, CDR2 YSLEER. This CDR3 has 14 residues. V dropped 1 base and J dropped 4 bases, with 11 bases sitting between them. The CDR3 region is CASSQAREEYEQYF. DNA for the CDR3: TGCGCCAGCAGCCAAGCCCGTGAGGAATACGAGCAGTACTTC.

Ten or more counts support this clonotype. For the CDR3, the DNA is TGTGCCAGCAGCTTAGAGGGAGGCTATGGCTACACCTTC. Its translation: CASSLEGGYGYTF. The V call is TRBV7-8, the J call TRBJ1-2; D gene ambiguous. Germline lookup yields CDR1 SGHVS and CDR2 FQNEAQ. The CDR3 covers 13 residues. The V gene lost 1 base and the J gene lost 4 bases, with 7 bases spanning the gap.

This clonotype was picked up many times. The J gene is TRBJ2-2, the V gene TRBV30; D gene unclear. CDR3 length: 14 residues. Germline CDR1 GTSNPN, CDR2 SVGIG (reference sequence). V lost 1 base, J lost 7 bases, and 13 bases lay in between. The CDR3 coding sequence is TGTGCCTGGAGTGCATTGATCGGCCGCGGGGAGCTGTTTTTT. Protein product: CAWSALIGRGELFF.

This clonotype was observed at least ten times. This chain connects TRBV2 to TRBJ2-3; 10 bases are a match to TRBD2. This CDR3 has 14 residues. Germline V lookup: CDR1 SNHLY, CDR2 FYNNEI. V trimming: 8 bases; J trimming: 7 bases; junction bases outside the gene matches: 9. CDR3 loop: CASYRLAGVNTQYF. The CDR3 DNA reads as TGTGCCAGCTATCGTCTAGCGGGGGTTAATACGCAGTATTTT.

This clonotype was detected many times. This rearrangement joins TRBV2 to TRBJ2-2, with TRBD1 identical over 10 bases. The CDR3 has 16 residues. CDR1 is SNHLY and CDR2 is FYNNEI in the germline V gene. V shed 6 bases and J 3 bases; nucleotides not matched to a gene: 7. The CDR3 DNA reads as TGTGCCAGCAGAAGCCCGGACAGGGGGGACACCGGGGAGCTGTTTTTT. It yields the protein CASRSPDRGDTGELFF.

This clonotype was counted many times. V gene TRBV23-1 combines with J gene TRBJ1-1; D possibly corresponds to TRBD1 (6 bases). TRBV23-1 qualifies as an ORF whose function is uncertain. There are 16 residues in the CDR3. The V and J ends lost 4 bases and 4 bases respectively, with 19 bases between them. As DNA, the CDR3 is TGCGCCAGCAGTCCCAAAAGTCGGGGACACCGCACTGAAGCTTTCTTT. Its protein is CASSPKSRGHRTEAFF.

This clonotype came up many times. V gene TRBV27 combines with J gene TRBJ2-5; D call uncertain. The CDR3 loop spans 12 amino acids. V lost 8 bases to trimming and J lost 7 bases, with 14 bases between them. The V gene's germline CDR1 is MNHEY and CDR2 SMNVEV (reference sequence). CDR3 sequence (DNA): TGTGCCAGCGGTTCACTGTTTGGGACCCAGTACTTC. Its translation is CASGSLFGTQYF.

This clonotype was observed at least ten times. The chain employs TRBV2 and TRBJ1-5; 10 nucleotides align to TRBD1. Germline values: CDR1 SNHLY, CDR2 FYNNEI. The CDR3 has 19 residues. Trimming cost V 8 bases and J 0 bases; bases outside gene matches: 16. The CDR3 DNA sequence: TGTGCCAGCTCCGGTCATCGGGACAGGGGACCTTATAGCAATCAGCCCCAGCATTTT. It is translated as CASSGHRDRGPYSNQPQHF.

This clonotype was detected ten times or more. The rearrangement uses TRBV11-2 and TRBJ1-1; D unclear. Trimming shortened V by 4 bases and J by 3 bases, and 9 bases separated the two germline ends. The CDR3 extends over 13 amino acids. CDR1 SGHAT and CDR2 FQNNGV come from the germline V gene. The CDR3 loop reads CASSSYSDTEAFF. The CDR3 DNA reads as TGTGCCAGCAGCTCCTACTCGGACACTGAAGCTTTCTTT.

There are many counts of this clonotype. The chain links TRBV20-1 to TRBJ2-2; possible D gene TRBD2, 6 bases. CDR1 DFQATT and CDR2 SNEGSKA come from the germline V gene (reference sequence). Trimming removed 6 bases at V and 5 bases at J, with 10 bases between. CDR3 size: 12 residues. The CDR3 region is CSAMGGTGELFF. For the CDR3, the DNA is TGCAGTGCGATGGGGGGAACCGGGGAGCTGTTTTTT.

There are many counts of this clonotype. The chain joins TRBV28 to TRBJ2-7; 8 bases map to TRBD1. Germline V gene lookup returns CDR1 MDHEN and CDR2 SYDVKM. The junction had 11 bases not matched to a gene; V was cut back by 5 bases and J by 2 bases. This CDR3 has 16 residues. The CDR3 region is CASSPTPGTGTYEQYF. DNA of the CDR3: TGTGCCAGCAGTCCCACCCCCGGGACAGGTACCTACGAGCAGTACTTC. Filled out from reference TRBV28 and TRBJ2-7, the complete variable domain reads DVKVTQSSRYLVKRTGEKVFLECVQDMDHENMFWYRQDPGLGLRLIYFSYDVKMKEKGDIPEGYSVSREKKERFSLILESASTNQTSMYLCASSPTPGTGTYEQYFGPGTRLTVT.

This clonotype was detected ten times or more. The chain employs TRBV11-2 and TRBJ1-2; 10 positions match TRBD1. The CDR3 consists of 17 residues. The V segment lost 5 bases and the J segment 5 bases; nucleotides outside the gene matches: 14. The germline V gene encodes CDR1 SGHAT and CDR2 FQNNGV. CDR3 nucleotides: TGTGCCAGCAGCCCGAGACAGGGGGCATTTTCAATGTATGGCTACACCTTC. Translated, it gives CASSPRQGAFSMYGYTF.